This T cell receptor beta chain was retrieved from a study of cytomegalovirus exposure and HLA in healthy donors. General study points: CMV antigen specificity was confirmed in vitro for three CMV-associated chains.

Germline V lookup: CDR1 GTSNPN, CDR2 SVGIG (reference sequence). This CDR3 is 12 amino acids long. Trimming stripped 4 bases from V and 10 bases from J, with 13 bases between. The PCR ran on 60 Vbeta and 13 Jbeta primers. Profiling relied on immunoSEQ multiplex PCR, and the TCRdb table lists in-frame clones only, not all of them. The sample consists of 100,000 to 150,000 clones, roughly 75% of them appearing once. About this clone itself: The antigen is not known.

The specimen was PBMCs. The rearrangement joins TRBV30 to TRBJ1-4; D gene ambiguous. The source of this sequence is a man aged 25-45 years in good health and CMV-seropositive. The CDR3 DNA follows: TGTGCCTGGATGGGCGGGTGGGGAAAACTGTTTTTT. Translated: CAWMGGWGKLFF.